These 12 T cell receptor beta chains were all obtained from the same sample, sequenced in a study of human T cells and chemical hapten exposure. As for time point: healthy volunteer bleed at 2 weeks. The authors extracted total RNA from unfractionated whole blood. Each CDR3 protein is one row after TCRdb ran MiXCR on the RACE reads. Of 100,000 to 150,000 distinct CDR3 sequences listed, about 9.4% are singletons. Material for sequencing was whole blood. These receptors all come from a male donor in good health. Some clones in this sample may be carry-over from other donors' samples.

Only a few counts were recorded for this clonotype. This chain joins TRBV12-3 or TRBV12-4 and TRBJ1-2; D remains ambiguous. The CDR3 contains 13 residues. Trimming pared 7 bases from V and 0 bases from J, leaving 9 bases between. The CDR3 coding sequence is TGTGCCAGCAAGGAGTCTGCTAACTATGGCTACACCTTC. It yields the protein CASKESANYGYTF.

The chain combines TRBV5-6 with TRBJ1-2; 7 bases map to TRBD1. CDR1 SGHDT and CDR2 YYEEEE come from the germline V gene. V lost 6 bases, J lost 1 base, and 9 bases stayed unmatched. CDR3 length equals 15 residues. The CDR3: CASITPGQLNYGYTF. The CDR3 DNA sequence: TGTGCCAGCATCACGCCGGGACAGCTTAACTATGGCTACACCTTC.

The rearrangement links TRBV19 to TRBJ2-7, with 10 bases fitting TRBD2. Germline CDR1 and CDR2: LNHDA and SQIVND (reference sequence). V lost 5 bases, J lost 6 bases, and 7 bases stayed unmatched. The CDR3 runs to 14 residues. The CDR3 protein is CASSPGLAYSEQYF. The CDR3 DNA is TGTGCCAGTAGTCCGGGACTAGCGTACTCCGAGCAGTACTTC.

The genes are TRBV21-1 and TRBJ1-5. TRBV21-1 is listed as a pseudogene. CDR3 length: 14 residues. CDR3 loop: CASYYEEWNQPQHF. CDR3 sequence (DNA): TGTGCCAGCTACTATGAAGAATGGAATCAGCCCCAGCATTTT.

This clonotype was recorded a few times. The V call is TRBV5-1, the J call TRBJ2-7; TRBD1 agrees at 7 bases. The CDR3 runs to 14 residues. CDR1 SGHRS and CDR2 YFSETQ come from the germline V gene. The V segment lost 3 bases and the J segment 9 bases; nucleotides outside the gene matches: 12. DNA of the CDR3: TGCGCCAGCAGCTGGGGAGTACAGGGGAAGGGGCAGTACTTC. Translated, it gives CASSWGVQGKGQYF.

The chain recombines TRBV29-1 with TRBJ2-3; D is uncertain. Germline values: CDR1 SQVTM, CDR2 ANQGSEA. Trimming removed 3 bases at V and 0 bases at J, with 10 bases between. This CDR3 contains 14 residues. CDR3 sequence reads: CSVEIDSSTDTQYF. CDR3 sequence (DNA): TGCAGCGTTGAGATAGATTCAAGCACAGATACGCAGTATTTT.

This clonotype was recorded many times. The chain recombines TRBV29-1 with TRBJ2-5, with TRBD2 matching 11 bases. Germline-derived CDR1 and CDR2 are SQVTM and ANQGSEA. The V and J ends lost 2 bases and 1 base, in that order; junction bases with no gene match: 3. The CDR3 loop spans 15 amino acids. CDR3 loop: CSVELAGGIQETQYF. CDR3 nucleotide sequence: TGCAGCGTTGAACTAGCGGGAGGTATCCAAGAGACCCAGTACTTC. The full variable domain, rest sourced from reference TRBV29-1 and TRBJ2-5, is SAVISQKPSRDICQRGTSLTIQCQVDSQVTMMFWYRQQPGQSLTLIATANQGSEATYESGFVIDKFPISRPNLTFSTLTVSNMSPEDSSIYLCSVELAGGIQETQYFGPGTRLLVL.

This clonotype turned up a few times. V is TRBV27 and J is TRBJ2-5; D uncertain. V was pared by 4 bases and J by 3 bases, with 15 bases between. The CDR3 sequence is 15 residues long. Germline V lookup: CDR1 MNHEY, CDR2 SMNVEV (reference sequence). The DNA of the CDR3 is TGTGCCAGCAGTTCTTTAACGGGCCGAGAAGAGACCCAGTACTTC. Its translation is CASSSLTGREETQYF.

CDR3 residues: CASSLVRQGGSYEQYF. The CDR3 region has the DNA TGCGCCAGCAGCTTGGTTAGACAGGGTGGATCCTACGAGCAGTACTTC. The J gene is TRBJ2-7, the V gene TRBV5-1; 7 bases are shared with TRBD1. CDR1 is SGHRS and CDR2 is YFSETQ in the germline V gene. V trimming: 0 bases; J trimming: 1 base; junction bases outside the gene matches: 7. This CDR3 comprises 16 residues.

This clonotype was seen a few times. V and J are TRBV7-6 and TRBJ2-3, with a tentative D call TRBD2 (6 bases). V was cut by 1 base and J by 0 bases, with 11 bases left in between. CDR3 length equals 16 residues. CDR1 is SGHVS and CDR2 is FNYEAQ in the germline V gene. The CDR3 DNA follows: TGTGCCAGCAGCTTAGTCCGGGGGTCTAGCACAGATACGCAGTATTTT. Residues: CASSLVRGSSTDTQYF.

This clonotype was seen many times. V usage is TRBV5-4 and J usage is TRBJ2-3, with 7 bases fitting TRBD1. Germline V gene sequence: CDR1 SGHNT, CDR2 YYREEE (reference sequence). The CDR3 extends over 14 amino acids. V lost 2 bases, J lost 6 bases, and 6 bases stayed unmatched. This chain's CDR3 is CASSFGQVMDTQYF. The CDR3 DNA follows: TGTGCCAGCAGCTTCGGACAGGTTATGGATACGCAGTATTTT. The full variable domain, with the rest looked up from reference TRBV5-4 and TRBJ2-3, is ETGVTQSPTHLIKTRGQQVTLRCSSQSGHNTVSWYQQALGQGPQFIFQYYREEENGRGNFPPRFSGLQFPNYSSELNVNALELDDSALYLCASSFGQVMDTQYFGPGTRLTVL.

This clonotype has only a few counts. The V call is TRBV29-1, the J call TRBJ1-1; D unresolved. The V end was cut by 4 bases, the J end by 5 bases, with 23 bases between. The germline V gene encodes CDR1 SQVTM and CDR2 ANQGSEA. CDR3 size: 16 residues. CDR3: CSVGPPVQPTGTEAFF. CDR3 DNA: TGCAGCGTTGGCCCCCCGGTTCAACCCACCGGGACTGAAGCTTTCTTT.